This T cell receptor beta chain was sequenced for a study of shared clonotypes between healthy human individuals. The study, taken as a whole, reports: Naive subsets typically showed greater estimated richness than memory subsets. The authors expected sequencing depth to affect clonotype sharing among donors.

On this clone: What it binds is not known.

TCRdb keeps only in-frame clones here, not all; method: immunoSEQ multiplex PCR. This sample has about 1.1 million clones, with approximately 80% found just once. The donor population consisted of healthy HIV-negative adults with no recent acute infections or vaccinations. In germline, CDR1 is SEHNR, CDR2 FQNEAQ (reference sequence). With 5 bases removed from V and 8 bases from J, the gap between germline ends came to 12 bases. CDR3 length equals 13 residues. Source material: memory CD4+ T cells from PBMCs. Subset reported: CD45RA-negative fraction. This rearrangement joins TRBV7-9 to TRBJ1-4, with D hard to call. The sequence came from a man younger than 35 in good health. Some clones in this sample may be carry-over from other donors' samples. Written as DNA, the CDR3 is TGTGCCAGCAGCCTCCAAATGGGGGAAAAACTGTTTTTT. This sequence encodes CASSLQMGEKLFF.